The clone carrying this T cell receptor (beta chain) has at least ten counts. Its antigen is unknown. Preparation of the TCRbeta library was carried out with unique molecular identifiers. TCRdb redid the calling of the PCR reads with MiXCR, one entry per CDR3 protein. The sample includes about 170,000 distinct CDR3 sequences, 11% of them seen just once. The sample is drawn from a study of T-cell reconstitution after alpha-beta-depleted transplantation in children. Study-wide results and caveats: It was reported that alpha-beta T cells came from several hundred expanded graft clones (about two months after transplant).

The ends lost 11 bases at V and 7 bases at J; junction bases unmatched: 9. The V gene's germline CDR1 is SGHVS and CDR2 FQNEAQ. The CDR3 has 13 amino acids. The V call is TRBV7-8, the J call TRBJ2-3; 10 bases line up with TRBD2. This TCR came from a boy younger than 10 with acute myeloid leukemia, due to receive a stem cell transplant. The sample consisted of PBMCs, taken before TCRalphabeta/CD19-depleted stem cell transplant. The CDR3 coding sequence is TGTGCCGGGGCTAGCGGGAGTTCATATACGCAGTATTTT. Protein product: CAGASGSSYTQYF.